Below, 5 T cell receptor beta chains from the same sample are listed, as sequenced in a study of blood T cell repertoires in COVID-19. This table comes from immunoSEQ multiplex PCR, and its TCRdb copy is limited to in-frame clones, with some not included. This table has under 250,000 clones, 85% appearing once. The sample taken for sequencing was peripheral blood. These receptor sequences come from a woman between 65 and 79 years old with COVID-19, enrolled during active disease.

The gene calls are TRBV6-1 and TRBJ1-5; 7 bases line up with TRBD1. The length of the CDR3 is 17 residues. The J segment lost 3 bases and the V segment lost 2 bases, leaving 10 bases of the junction unmatched. The germline V gene encodes CDR1 MNHNS and CDR2 SASEGT. CDR3 sequence: CASSELRDSNHNQPQHF. The CDR3 DNA follows: TGTGCCAGCAGTGAATTACGGGACAGCAACCACAATCAGCCCCAGCATTTT.

The chain combines TRBV7-8 with TRBJ1-6; the D is unclear. This CDR3 comprises 16 residues. V was shortened by 3 bases and J by 7 bases, with 16 bases between the two germline ends. Germline values: CDR1 SGHVS, CDR2 FQNEAQ. The DNA for the CDR3 is TGTGCCAGCAGCTTGGGCAGTTTTCTCCCAAATTCACCCCTCCACTTT. Translated: CASSLGSFLPNSPLHF.

The chain recombines TRBV5-4 with TRBJ1-2; 8 bases agree with TRBD1. The germline V gene encodes CDR1 SGHNT and CDR2 YYREEE (reference sequence). Germline trimming cut 4 bases from V and 7 bases from J; bases unmatched to any gene: 12. The CDR3 has 15 residues. Here the CDR3 DNA reads TGTGCCAGCAGCCCTCCGACAGGGGAGGCTGCTGGCTACACCTTC. It translates to CASSPPTGEAAGYTF.

This clone was found once. The chain couples TRBV18 to TRBJ1-1; 7 bases are shared with TRBD1. The ends lost 4 bases at V and 1 base at J; junction bases unmatched: 3. The CDR3 runs 14 residues. CDR1 is KGHSH and CDR2 is LQKENI in the germline V gene. In nucleotides, the CDR3 is TGTGCCAGCTCACAAAACAGGGGGAACACTGAAGCTTTCTTT. Translating gives CASSQNRGNTEAFF.

The chain employs TRBV5-5 and TRBJ1-2; 7 positions match TRBD1. Germline V gene data show CDR1 as SGHKS and CDR2 as YYEKEE (reference sequence). V was pared by 4 bases and J by 0 bases, with 0 bases of the junction left unmatched. CDR3 size: 13 residues. This CDR3 is CASSDRANYGYTF. The CDR3 DNA sequence: TGTGCCAGCAGCGACAGGGCTAACTATGGCTACACCTTC.